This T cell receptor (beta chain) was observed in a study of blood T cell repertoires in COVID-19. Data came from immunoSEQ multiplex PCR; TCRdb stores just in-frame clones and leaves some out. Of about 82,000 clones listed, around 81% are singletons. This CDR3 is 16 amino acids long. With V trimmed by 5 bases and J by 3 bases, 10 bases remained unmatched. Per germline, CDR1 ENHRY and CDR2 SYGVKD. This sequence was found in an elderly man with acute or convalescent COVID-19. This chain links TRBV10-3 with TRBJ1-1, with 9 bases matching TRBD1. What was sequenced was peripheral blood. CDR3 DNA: TGTGCCATCAGTAAGACAGGGGGAGGCATGTACACTGAAGCTTTCTTT. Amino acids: CAISKTGGGMYTEAFF.